This T cell receptor (beta chain) originates from a study of T cells in Graves' hyperthyroidism and ophthalmopathy. TCR beta CDR3 regions were amplified from RNA transcripts. HTBI primers were employed in a first-round RT-PCR of the TCR CDR3. TCRdb re-called the multiplex PCR reads through MiXCR, storing one row per CDR3 protein. The table lists roughly 500,000 distinct CDR3 sequences, around 15% of them singletons, with around 32% in the top ten. CDR1 and CDR2 (germline): SGHRS, YFSETQ. V lost 4 bases and J lost 3, with 8 bases in between. This CDR3 spans 12 amino acids. This clonotype was observed at least ten times. Its antigen remains unknown. Study findings and constraints: Ophthalmopathy, which appeared later, was predicted by the model a median roughly 6.5 months before onset. Most clonotypes expanded in thyroid above 0.001 were likewise present in blood.

Ophthalmopathy cases scored 3 or more on the Clinical Activity Score and 4 or more on NOSPECS grade, with duration below 3 months. The chain uses TRBV5-1 and TRBJ2-7; D gene ambiguous. The sequenced sample was blood. The TCR comes from a woman between 25 and 40 years old with Graves' ophthalmopathy. The CDR3 sequence: CASSVIDYEQYF. The CDR3 DNA reads TGCGCCAGCAGCGTGATAGACTACGAGCAGTACTTC.